This T cell receptor beta chain was sequenced for a study of neurological immune-mediated disorders (dated by TCRdb to between 2018 and 2020). With regard to the full study: Among the approximately 34 multiple sclerosis patients, relapsing-remitting MS accounted for around 30 and secondary progressive MS accounted for 3. Peripheral blood TCR-beta repertoires from patients with HTLV-I-associated myelopathy (HAM/TSP), patients with multiple sclerosis, and healthy controls were compared in the study using UMI-based sequencing. Longitudinal samples, technical triplicates and paired sorted CD4+ and CD8+ T-cell subsets, alongside PBMC samples, were included among the 90 to 130 TCR-beta libraries. The cohort was made up of approximately 71 subjects, consisting of around 15 HAM/TSP patients, about 34 multiple sclerosis patients and around 20 healthy controls. The study at large found these results: Repertoires from 18 of 34 MS patients were grouped by phylogenetic analysis into a cluster of related CDR3 sequences, suggesting a possible repertoire-level signature. No clinical or MRI features were associated with the MS cluster, and the authors said that larger cohorts are needed. No identical CDR3 amino acid sequences were found to be shared among expanded clones across subjects, suggesting that TCR-beta repertoires were private in all groups. TCR clonal expansion was greatest in HAM/TSP patients and smallest in MS patients, who ranked below even healthy controls.

For the unsorted PBMC libraries, 2 million PBMCs were stored in RNAlater at -80 degrees C until RNA extraction and were used to generate the libraries. Multiple sclerosis patients were enrolled in a US clinical protocol under which disease progression was evaluated by magnetic resonance imaging. Peripheral blood underwent Ficoll-Hypaque density gradient centrifugation to isolate PBMCs, which were then cryopreserved in liquid nitrogen. On this clonotype itself: The target of this receptor is not known. The junction does not match germline at one end; this may be a read error.

cDNA was synthesized by template-switch 5'RACE using a primer with a 10-nucleotide random unique molecular identifier that tagged each TCR transcript. Every sequencing run yielded over 160 million TCR-beta sequences covering 15-18 subjects. The RNeasy kit was used to extract total RNA. Using the KAPA Real-time Library Amplification kit, TCR-beta VDJ regions were amplified with primers for the TCR constant region and the 5'RACE anchor. A first PCR added sample indexes and Illumina adaptors, and a second PCR then raised library yield. After Ampure bead purification, the roughly 650 bp TCR product was size-selected on a 2% E-gel SizeSelection system. Before pooling, library quality was checked on a Bioanalyzer, concentration was measured with Qubit, and libraries were quantified with the Kapa Library Quantification kit. An Illumina HiSeq 2500 sequenced the libraries paired-end 2 x 150 bp. To increase sequence diversity, roughly 24-31% phiX was spiked into each library pool. Regarding the original processing steps: Quality-filtered reads were processed with the UMI-based MiGEC pipeline, and over 75% of raw TCR sequences were removed by the MiGEC pipeline during error correction. VDJ genes were aligned to IMGT germline references, and each clonotype was defined by a unique CDR3 amino acid sequence together with V-J genes. Clonal expansion, Shannon diversity and CDR3 relatedness were evaluated with VDJtools (CalcPairwiseDistances, ClusterSamples), while phylogenetic trees were built in CLCbio workbench. Expanded clones were defined as having at least 8 unique UMIs, based on coefficient-of-variation modelling across technical triplicates. TCRdb cleaned the public reads at Q25 with fastp, built clones with MiXCR and kept in-frame beta chains. Every entry covers one CDR3 protein and lists the most common genes and DNA from its rows. TCRdb, not the original authors, processed these V and J calls. The sample contains 55,000 to 80,000 distinct CDR3 sequences, around 4.8% of them found a single time. About 3.2% of the sample rests with the top ten.

CDR1 SQVTM and CDR2 ANQGSEA were looked up in the germline V gene. Including cysteine and phenylalanine, the CDR3 has 9 amino acids. The sequence is cut down to CDR3 DNA, 27 bases in frame from base 1. The source of this sequence is a woman between 50 and 59 years old with multiple sclerosis. The receptor chain draws on TRBV29-1 and TRBJ1-2, with no confidently assigned D gene. The specimen sequenced was PBMCs. The CDR3 protein sequence reads: CRVGDGYTF. The nucleotide sequence is given as TGCAGAGTTGGGGATGGCTACACCTTC. Outside the CDR3, residues come from the reference TRBV29-1 and TRBJ1-2 proteins, so the full variable domain is: SAVISQKPSRDICQRGTSLTIQCQVDSQVTMMFWYRQQPGQSLTLIATANQGSEATYESGFVIDKFPISRPNLTFSTLTVSNMSPEDSSIYLCRVGDGYTFGSGTRLTVV.